What follows are 5 T cell receptor beta chains derived from one specimen sequenced in a study of shared clonotypes between healthy human individuals. The repertoire was sequenced with immunoSEQ multiplex PCR; TCRdb's copy has only in-frame clones and lacks some. The sample carries 2 million to 2.5 million clones, 92% recorded once. Sequences were obtained from naive CD4+ T cells from PBMCs. Sample subset: CD45RA+ positively selected. The receptors come from a man in his late teens or twenties in good health. Some clones in this sample may be carry-over from other donors' samples.

The chain uses TRBV5-1 and TRBJ2-7; 9 bases are a match to TRBD1. Germline V gene lookup returns CDR1 SGHRS and CDR2 YFSETQ. Trimming at V came to 2 bases and at J to 7 bases, leaving 10 bases not matched to a gene. This CDR3 has 15 amino acids. CDR3 sequence reads: CASSLYNGGTGEQYF. CDR3 sequence (DNA): TGCGCCAGCAGCTTATATAATGGGGGGACAGGGGAGCAGTACTTC.

The chain carries TRBV5-8 and TRBJ2-5; perhaps TRBD2 as D (5 bases). Trimming cost V 2 bases and J 5 bases, with 16 bases left between them. The germline V gene has CDR1 SGHTS and CDR2 YDEGEE. This CDR3 contains 15 residues. The CDR3 coding sequence is TGTGCCAGCAGCTTTCGGGCGGTGGGCGGGGAGACCCAGTACTTC. Its translation is CASSFRAVGGETQYF.

The V gene is TRBV5-1, the J gene TRBJ2-7; D unresolved. Germline V gives CDR1 SGHRS, CDR2 YFSETQ. The CDR3 length is 15 residues. V lost 4 bases, J lost 4 bases, and 18 bases lay in between. The CDR3 DNA sequence: TGCGCCAGCAGCCTGAGTTGGGCGGCCATTTACGAGCAGTACTTC. Translated: CASSLSWAAIYEQYF.

The chain joins TRBV25-1 to TRBJ1-4; D not certain. CDR1 is MGHDK, CDR2 SYGVNS, per germline. Trimming pared 1 base from V and 8 bases from J, leaving 17 bases between. The CDR3 has 16 residues. The CDR3 sequence: CASSELSSSGNEKLFF. CDR3 bases: TGTGCCAGCAGTGAATTGAGTTCAAGCGGGAACGAAAAACTGTTTTTT.

This sequence joins TRBV11-3 and TRBJ2-2; D possibly corresponds to TRBD1 (6 bases). This CDR3 has 13 amino acids. Between the trimmed V and J ends, which lost 5 bases and 3 bases, there was a span of 7 bases. The V gene's germline CDR1 is SGHNT and CDR2 YENEEA. CDR3 protein: CASSPGDTGELFF. The CDR3 nucleotides are TGTGCCAGCAGCCCAGGGGACACCGGGGAGCTGTTTTTT.